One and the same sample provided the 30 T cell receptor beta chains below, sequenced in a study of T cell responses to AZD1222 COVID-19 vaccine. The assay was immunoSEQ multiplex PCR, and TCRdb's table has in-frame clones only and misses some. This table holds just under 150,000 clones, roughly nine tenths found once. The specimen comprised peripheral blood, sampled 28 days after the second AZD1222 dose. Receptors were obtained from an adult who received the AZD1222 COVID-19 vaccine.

The CDR3 spells CASSFVAGGASNEKLFF. The CDR3 bases are TGTGCCAGCAGTTTTGTGGCAGGGGGCGCGAGTAATGAAAAACTGTTTTTT. This chain connects TRBV28 to TRBJ1-4; 8 nucleotides match TRBD1. The length of the CDR3 is 17 residues. V lost 3 bases to trimming and J lost 4 bases; unmatched junction nucleotides: 10. Looked up from germline, CDR1 is MDHEN and CDR2 is SYDVKM.

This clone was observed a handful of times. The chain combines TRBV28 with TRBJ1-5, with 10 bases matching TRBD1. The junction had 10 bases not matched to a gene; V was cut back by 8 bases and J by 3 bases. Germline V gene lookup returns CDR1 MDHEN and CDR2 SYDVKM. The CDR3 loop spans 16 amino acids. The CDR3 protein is CASEVGTGVTNQPQHF. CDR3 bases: TGTGCCAGCGAGGTTGGGACAGGGGTGACCAATCAGCCCCAGCATTTT.

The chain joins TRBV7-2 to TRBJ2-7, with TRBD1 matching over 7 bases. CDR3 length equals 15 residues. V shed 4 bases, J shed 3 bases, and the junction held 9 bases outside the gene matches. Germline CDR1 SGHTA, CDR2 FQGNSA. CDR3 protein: CASSSTQGYYYEQYF. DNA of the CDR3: TGTGCCAGCAGCTCCACACAGGGGTACTACTACGAGCAGTACTTC.

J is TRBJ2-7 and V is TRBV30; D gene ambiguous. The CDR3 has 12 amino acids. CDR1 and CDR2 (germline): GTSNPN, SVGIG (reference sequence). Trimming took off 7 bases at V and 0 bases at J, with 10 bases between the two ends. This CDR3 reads CAFETRSYEQYF. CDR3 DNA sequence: TGTGCCTTTGAGACACGCTCCTACGAGCAGTACTTC.

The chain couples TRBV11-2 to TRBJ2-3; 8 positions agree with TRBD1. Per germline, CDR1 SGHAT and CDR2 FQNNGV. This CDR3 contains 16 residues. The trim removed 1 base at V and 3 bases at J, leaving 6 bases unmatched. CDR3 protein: CASSLGARGLTDTQYF. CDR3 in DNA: TGTGCCAGCAGCTTAGGGGCCAGGGGGCTAACAGATACGCAGTATTTT.

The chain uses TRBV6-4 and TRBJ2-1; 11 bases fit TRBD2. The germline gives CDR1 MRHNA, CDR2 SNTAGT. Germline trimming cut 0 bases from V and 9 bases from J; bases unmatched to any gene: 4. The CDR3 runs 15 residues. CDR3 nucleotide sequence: TGTGCCAGCAGTGACTCTAGCGGGAGGGCCACTGAGCAGTTCTTC. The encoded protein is CASSDSSGRATEQFF.

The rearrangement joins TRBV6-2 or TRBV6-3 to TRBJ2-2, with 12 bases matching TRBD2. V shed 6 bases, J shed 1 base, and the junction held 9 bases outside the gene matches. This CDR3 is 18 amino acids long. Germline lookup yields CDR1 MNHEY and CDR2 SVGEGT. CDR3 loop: CASSHQGLAGRNTGELFF. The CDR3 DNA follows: TGTGCCAGCAGCCACCAGGGACTAGCGGGCCGGAACACCGGGGAGCTGTTTTTT.

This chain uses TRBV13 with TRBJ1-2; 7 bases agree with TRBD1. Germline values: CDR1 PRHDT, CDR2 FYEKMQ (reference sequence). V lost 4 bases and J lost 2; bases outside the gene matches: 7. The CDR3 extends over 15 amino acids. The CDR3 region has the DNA TGTGCCAGCAGCTCTGGCCCGGGACAGAACTATGGCTACACCTTC. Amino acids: CASSSGPGQNYGYTF.

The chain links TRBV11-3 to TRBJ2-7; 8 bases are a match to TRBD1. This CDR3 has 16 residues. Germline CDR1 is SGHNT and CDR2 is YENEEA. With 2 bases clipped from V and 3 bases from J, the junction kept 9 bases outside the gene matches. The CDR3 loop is CASSLTLYRGYYEQYF. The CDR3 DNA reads TGTGCCAGCAGCTTAACTCTATACAGGGGGTACTACGAGCAGTACTTC.

The DNA of the CDR3 is TGTGCCAGCCACCCGGGTGGGAGGGAGCCAGATACGCAGTATTTT. This sequence encodes CASHPGGREPDTQYF. The genes are TRBV6-5 and TRBJ2-3, with TRBD2 identical over 7 bases. CDR1 MNHEY and CDR2 SVGAGI come from the germline V gene. V was clipped by 8 bases and J by 4 bases; unmatched bases: 12. The CDR3 spans 15 residues.

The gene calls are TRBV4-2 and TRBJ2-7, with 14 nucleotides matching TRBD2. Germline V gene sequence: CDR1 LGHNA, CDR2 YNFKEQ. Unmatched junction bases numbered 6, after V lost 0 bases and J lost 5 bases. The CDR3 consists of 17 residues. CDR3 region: CASSQEVWTSGRNEQYF. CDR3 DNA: TGTGCCAGCAGCCAAGAAGTCTGGACTAGCGGGAGGAACGAGCAGTACTTC.

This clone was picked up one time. The chain's CDR3 is CASSLRRGEQFF. The CDR3 nucleotides are TGTGCCAGCAGCTTAAGGCGAGGGGAGCAGTTCTTC. The gene calls are TRBV7-2 and TRBJ2-1, with a weak D call TRBD2 (5 bases). Germline loops: CDR1 SGHTA, CDR2 FQGNSA. V dropped 2 bases and J dropped 10 bases, with 9 bases sitting between them. The CDR3 spans 12 residues.

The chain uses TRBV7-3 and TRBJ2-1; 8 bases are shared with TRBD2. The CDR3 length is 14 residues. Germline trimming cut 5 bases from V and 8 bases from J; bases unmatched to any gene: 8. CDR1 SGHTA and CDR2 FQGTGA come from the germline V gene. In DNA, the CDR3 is TGTGCCAGCAGCACCGGGACTAGAAGGGATGAGCAGTTCTTC. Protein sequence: CASSTGTRRDEQFF.

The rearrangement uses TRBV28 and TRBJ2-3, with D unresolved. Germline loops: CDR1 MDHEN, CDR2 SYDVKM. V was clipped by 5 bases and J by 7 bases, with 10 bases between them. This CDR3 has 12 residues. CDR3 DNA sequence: TGTGCCAGCAGTAGTGACAAGTATACGCAGTATTTT. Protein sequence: CASSSDKYTQYF.

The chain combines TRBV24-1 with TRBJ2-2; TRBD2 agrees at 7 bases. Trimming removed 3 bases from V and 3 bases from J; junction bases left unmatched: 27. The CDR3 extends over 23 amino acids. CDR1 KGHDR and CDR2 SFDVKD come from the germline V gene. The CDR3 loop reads CATSDKYGRTLPRTGEYTGELFF. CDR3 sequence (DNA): TGTGCCACCAGTGATAAATACGGGAGGACCCTGCCCCGAACGGGGGAATACACCGGGGAGCTGTTTTTT.

CDR3 nucleotides: TGTGCCAGCACCGGCGACAGGGGTAATGGCTACACCTTC. This gives the protein CASTGDRGNGYTF. The chain uses TRBV12-3 or TRBV12-4 and TRBJ1-2; 8 bases match TRBD1. After removal of 7 bases from V and 6 bases from J, the junction contained 7 bases not matched to a gene. The CDR3 is 13 amino acids.

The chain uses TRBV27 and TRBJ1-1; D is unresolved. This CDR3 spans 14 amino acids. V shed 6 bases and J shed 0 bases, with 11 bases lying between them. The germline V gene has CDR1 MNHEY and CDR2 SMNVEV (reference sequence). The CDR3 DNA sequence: TGTGCCAGCAGGCCCACAGCTATGAACACTGAAGCTTTCTTT. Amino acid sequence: CASRPTAMNTEAFF.

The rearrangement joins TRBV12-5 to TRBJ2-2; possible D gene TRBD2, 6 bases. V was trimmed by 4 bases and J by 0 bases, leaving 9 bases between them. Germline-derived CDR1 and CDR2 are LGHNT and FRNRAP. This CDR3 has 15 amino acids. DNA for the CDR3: TGTGCTAGTGGTTCCGGGACTGCGAACACCGGGGAGCTGTTTTTT. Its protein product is CASGSGTANTGELFF.

The CDR3 nucleotides read TGTGCCAGCACCCCAGAGCCCGAGCTGTTTTTT. Translating gives CASTPEPELFF. The rearrangement uses TRBV7-9 and TRBJ2-2; D is undetermined. Trimming removed 7 bases at V and 11 bases at J, with 11 bases between. Germline V gene lookup returns CDR1 SEHNR and CDR2 FQNEAQ (reference sequence). There are 11 residues in the CDR3.

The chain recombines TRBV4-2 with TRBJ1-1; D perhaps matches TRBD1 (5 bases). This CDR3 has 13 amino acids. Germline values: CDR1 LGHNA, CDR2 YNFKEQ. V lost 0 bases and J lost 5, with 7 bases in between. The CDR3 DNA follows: TGTGCCAGCAGCCAAGATCGACAGACTGAAGCTTTCTTT. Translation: CASSQDRQTEAFF.

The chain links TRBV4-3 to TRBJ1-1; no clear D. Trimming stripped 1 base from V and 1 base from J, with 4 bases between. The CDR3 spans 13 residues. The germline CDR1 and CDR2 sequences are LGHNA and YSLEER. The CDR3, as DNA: TGCGCCAGCAGCCAAGGACAGAACACTGAAGCTTTCTTT. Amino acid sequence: CASSQGQNTEAFF.

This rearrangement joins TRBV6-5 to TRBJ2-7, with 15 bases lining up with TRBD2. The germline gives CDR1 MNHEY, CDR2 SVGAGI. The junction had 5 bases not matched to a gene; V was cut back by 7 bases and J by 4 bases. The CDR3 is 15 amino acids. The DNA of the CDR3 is TGTGCCAGCATCGGACTAGCGGGAGGGCCTTACGAGCAGTACTTC. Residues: CASIGLAGGPYEQYF.

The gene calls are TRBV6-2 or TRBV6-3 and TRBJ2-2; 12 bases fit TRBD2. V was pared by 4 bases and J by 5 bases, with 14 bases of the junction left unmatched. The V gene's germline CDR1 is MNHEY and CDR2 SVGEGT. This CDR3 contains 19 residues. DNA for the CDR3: TGTGCCAGCAGTTCCCTCCGCTCTAGCGGGAGGGCTGGGACCGGGGAGCTGTTTTTT. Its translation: CASSSLRSSGRAGTGELFF.

The CDR3 loop is CSVEAPVGGTEAFF. CDR3 in DNA: TGCAGCGTTGAAGCCCCAGTCGGGGGCACTGAAGCTTTCTTT. J is TRBJ1-1 and V is TRBV29-1; tentatively, D is TRBD1 (5 bases). There are 14 residues in the CDR3. Germline V gene data show CDR1 as SQVTM and CDR2 as ANQGSEA. Trimming took 1 base from V and 4 from J, leaving 13 bases between them.

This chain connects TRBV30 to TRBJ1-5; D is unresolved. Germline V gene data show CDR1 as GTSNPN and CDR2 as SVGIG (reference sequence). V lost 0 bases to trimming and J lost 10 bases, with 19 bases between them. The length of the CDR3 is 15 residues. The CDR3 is CAWSVQPSARDPQHF. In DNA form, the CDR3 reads TGTGCCTGGAGTGTACAACCTTCTGCTCGGGATCCCCAGCATTTT.

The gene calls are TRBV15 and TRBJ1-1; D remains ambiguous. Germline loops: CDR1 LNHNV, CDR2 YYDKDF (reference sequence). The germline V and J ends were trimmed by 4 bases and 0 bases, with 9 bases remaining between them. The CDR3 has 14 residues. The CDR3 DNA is TGTGCCACCAGCATCTCGGAGATGAACACTGAAGCTTTCTTT. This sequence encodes CATSISEMNTEAFF.

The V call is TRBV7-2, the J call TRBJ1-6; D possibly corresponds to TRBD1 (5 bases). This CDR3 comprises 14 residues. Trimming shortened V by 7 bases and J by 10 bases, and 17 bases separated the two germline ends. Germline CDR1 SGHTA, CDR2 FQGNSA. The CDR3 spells CASNPPGVRSPLHF. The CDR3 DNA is TGTGCCAGCAATCCTCCGGGGGTGAGGTCACCCCTCCACTTT.

In nucleotides, the CDR3 is TGTGCCAGCATCCTGGGGGGACGAGCAGACAATGAGCAGTTCTTC. Amino acid sequence: CASILGGRADNEQFF. The chain links TRBV5-8 to TRBJ2-1; weak D call: TRBD2 (6 bases). Germline CDR1 SGHTS, CDR2 YDEGEE. The CDR3 loop spans 15 amino acids. V shed 6 bases and J shed 5 bases, with 18 bases lying between them.

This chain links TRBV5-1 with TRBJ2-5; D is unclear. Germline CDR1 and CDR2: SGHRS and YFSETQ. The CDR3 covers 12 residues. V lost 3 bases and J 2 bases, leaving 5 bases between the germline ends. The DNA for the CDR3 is TGCGCCAGCAGCTCAAATCAAGAGACCCAGTACTTC. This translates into CASSSNQETQYF.

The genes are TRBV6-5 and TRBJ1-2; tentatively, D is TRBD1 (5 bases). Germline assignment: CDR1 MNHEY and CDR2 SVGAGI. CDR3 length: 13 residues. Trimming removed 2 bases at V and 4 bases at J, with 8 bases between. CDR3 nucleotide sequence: TGTGCCAGCAGTTACAGGGACGGCTATGGCTACACCTTC. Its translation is CASSYRDGYGYTF.